This T cell receptor (beta chain) comes out of a study of cytomegalovirus exposure and HLA in healthy donors. Findings and caveats of the study: A later analysis linked 15,000 to 20,000 TCR beta sequences to HLA alleles at 0.05 false discovery rate. Data from an earlier analysis indicated that most TCR beta V segments were productive either about 87% or about 30% of the time.

A word on this clone: What it binds is not known.

A multiplex PCR was run with 60 Vbeta primers and 13 Jbeta primers. The method was immunoSEQ multiplex PCR; TCRdb's version includes in-frame clones alone and lacks a portion of them. The sample has about 160,000 clones, roughly 85% seen once. Losses at the gene ends were 10 bases for V and 1 base for J; bases not matched to a gene: 2. CDR3 length: 13 amino acids. The germline gives CDR1 ENHRY, CDR2 SYGVKD. Input material: PBMCs. The sequence was obtained from a boy between 2 and 10 years old in good health and CMV-seronegative. The chain carries TRBV10-3 and TRBJ2-2; TRBD2 agrees at 8 bases. The CDR3 bases are TGTGCCACCGGGGGGGGGAACACCGGGGAGCTGTTTTTT. This sequence encodes CATGGGNTGELFF.